These 8 T cell receptor beta chains were sequenced from one sample in a study of OX40 agonist ivuxolimab in advanced cancers. Measured with immunoSEQ multiplex PCR; TCRdb has only the in-frame clones, and not every one. The profile shows roughly 26,000 clones, over 70% of them singletons. Sequenced here: CD4+ or CD8+ T cells sorted from blood, sampled in a trial of the OX40 agonist ivuxolimab. Receptors originate from an adult with an advanced solid tumor such as melanoma, head and neck, liver or kidney cancer.

The chain has TRBV4-1 and TRBJ2-7, with TRBD1 matching 12 bases. With 2 bases clipped from V and 7 bases from J, the junction kept 6 bases outside the gene matches. The CDR3 spans 15 residues. In germline, CDR1 is MGHRA, CDR2 YSYEKL. Here the CDR3 reads CASSQPGQGALEQYF. The CDR3, as DNA: TGCGCCAGCAGCCAACCGGGACAGGGGGCGCTTGAGCAGTACTTC.

The rearrangement uses TRBV21-1 and TRBJ1-1. TRBV21-1 is designated a pseudogene. The CDR3 spans 16 residues. In nucleotides, the CDR3 is TGTGCCAGCAGCCCCCGAAGGATCGGGGTAAACACTGAAGCTTTCTTT. This codes for CASSPRRIGVNTEAFF.

This clone turned up a few times. This rearrangement joins TRBV5-5 to TRBJ1-4; no clear D gene. This CDR3 has 14 amino acids. V lost 2 bases to trimming and J lost 7 bases, with 12 bases between them. Germline assignment: CDR1 SGHKS and CDR2 YYEKEE (reference sequence). The CDR3 DNA reads as TGTGCCAGCAGCTTCTCGGGGTGGGGTGAAAAACTGTTTTTT. Its translation is CASSFSGWGEKLFF.

The chain carries TRBV27 and TRBJ1-5; the match to TRBD1 covers 8 bases. Germline CDR1 reads MNHEY; CDR2 reads SMNVEV (reference sequence). J lost 2 bases, V lost 10 bases, and 19 bases had no gene match. The CDR3 runs 18 residues. The CDR3 DNA is TGTGCCACCCTCCTCTCCGACCGGGACAGGTGTTGCAATCAGCCCCAGCATTTT. Its translation is CATLLSDRDRCCNQPQHF.

V gene TRBV5-1 combines with J gene TRBJ2-2; no clear D gene. The germline V gene encodes CDR1 SGHRS and CDR2 YFSETQ. This CDR3 is 15 amino acids long. Between the trimmed V and J ends, which lost 6 bases and 3 bases, there was a span of 15 bases. The CDR3 nucleotides are TGCGCCAGCACCCCAGGAACAGCTTACACCGGGGAGCTGTTTTTT. The encoded protein is CASTPGTAYTGELFF.

This sequence joins TRBV5-4 and TRBJ2-7; 8 bases agree with TRBD1. Germline values: CDR1 SGHNT, CDR2 YYREEE (reference sequence). Germline trimming cut 0 bases from V and 2 bases from J; bases unmatched to any gene: 13. CDR3 length: 18 amino acids. CDR3 protein: CASSLAFNFGQGPYEQYF. In nucleotides, the CDR3 is TGTGCCAGCAGCTTGGCCTTTAACTTTGGACAGGGTCCCTACGAGCAGTACTTC.

The chain employs TRBV18 and TRBJ2-3; D unclear. The germline V gene encodes CDR1 KGHSH and CDR2 LQKENI. The CDR3 loop spans 12 amino acids. Trimming left V 3 bases short and J 5 bases short, with 6 bases between. In DNA form, the CDR3 reads TGTGCCAGCTCACCTACACTAGATACGCAGTATTTT. Its protein is CASSPTLDTQYF.

The chain combines TRBV7-6 with TRBJ2-2; weak D call: TRBD1 (6 bases). V shed 1 base and J shed 3 bases, with 12 bases lying between them. CDR1 SGHVS and CDR2 FNYEAQ come from the germline V gene. This CDR3 spans 16 amino acids. This CDR3 is CASSLEYRADTGELFF. For the CDR3, the DNA is TGTGCCAGCAGCTTAGAATACAGGGCGGACACCGGGGAGCTGTTTTTT.